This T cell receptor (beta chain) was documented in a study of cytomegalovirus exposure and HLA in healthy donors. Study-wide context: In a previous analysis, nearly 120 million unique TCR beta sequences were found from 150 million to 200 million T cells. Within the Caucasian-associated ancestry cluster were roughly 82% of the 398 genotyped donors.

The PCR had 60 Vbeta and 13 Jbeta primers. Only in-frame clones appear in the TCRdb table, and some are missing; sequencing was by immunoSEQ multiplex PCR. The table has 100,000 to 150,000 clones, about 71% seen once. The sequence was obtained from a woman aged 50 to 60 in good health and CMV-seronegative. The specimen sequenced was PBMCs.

CDR3 sequence (DNA): TGTGCCAGCAGCTTAGACGGCGGGAGCTGGCTCGAGCAGTACTTC. Residues: CASSLDGGSWLEQYF. The V call is TRBV7-2, the J call TRBJ2-7, with TRBD2 matching over 7 bases. The CDR3 length is 15 residues. Trimming at V came to 1 base and at J to 6 bases, leaving 9 bases not matched to a gene. Germline CDR1 is SGHTA and CDR2 is FQGNSA.